This T cell receptor beta chain was captured in a study of Ad26.COV2.S vaccination and SARS-CoV-2 variants. About the study: Into the muscle, Ad26.COV2.S was dosed once or twice, 56 days apart.

Study conclusions and caveats: Breadth of non-spike TCRs did not differ between vaccinees and placebo recipients.

This clone was recorded once. The target antigen is unknown. Clones were read by immunoSEQ multiplex PCR, and TCRdb kept only the in-frame ones, dropping some. The sample contains roughly 420,000 clones, roughly 89% of which appear only once. The CDR3 runs to 13 residues. CDR1 and CDR2 from the germline V gene are MDHEN and SYDVKM. Trimming shortened V by 4 bases and J by 5 bases, and 12 bases separated the two germline ends. Stated treatment: roughly 19 received Ad26.COV2.S at low or high dose, single or two shots; roughly five received placebo; per-sample allocation not given. On day 63 after the first injection, vaccine and placebo recipients gave samples. The vaccine antigen was prefusion-stabilized Wuhan SARS-CoV-2 spike.

This specimen consisted of peripheral blood, obtained in a trial of Ad26.COV2.S vaccine versus placebo. This TCR was sampled from a person aged 18-65 years who received the Ad26.COV2.S COVID-19 vaccine or a placebo. The chain uses TRBV28 and TRBJ2-7; D might be TRBD1 (6 bases). CDR3: CASSSYRENEQYF. The CDR3 nucleotides read TGTGCCAGCAGTTCCTACAGGGAGAACGAGCAGTACTTC.